This T cell receptor beta chain was obtained from a study of T cells after yellow fever vaccination. Study overall: Low-cell-number fractions underwent preparation using SMART-Seq v4 Ultra Low Input. Study results and limitations: Most clones from primary vaccination were detected again post-booster (roughly 96% CD4, approximately 90% CD8).

This clonotype has a count of ten or more. Its antigen is not identified. TCRdb re-analysed the 5' RACE reads in MiXCR, keeping a single row per CDR3 protein. Of 170,000 or so distinct CDR3 sequences in the sample, over 7% were seen once. Trimming removed 4 bases from V and 5 bases from J, with 6 bases in between. Germline CDR1 LNHNV, CDR2 YYDKDF (reference sequence). The CDR3 totals 12 residues. The sample was CD8+ T cells sorted from PBMCs, taken 45 days after the yellow fever booster vaccination. This TCR derives from a man aged 18-30 years who received the YFV17D yellow fever vaccine. The rearrangement uses TRBV15 and TRBJ2-1; no clear D gene. This chain's CDR3 is CATSTADNEQFF. CDR3 DNA: TGTGCCACCAGCACCGCTGACAATGAGCAGTTCTTC.